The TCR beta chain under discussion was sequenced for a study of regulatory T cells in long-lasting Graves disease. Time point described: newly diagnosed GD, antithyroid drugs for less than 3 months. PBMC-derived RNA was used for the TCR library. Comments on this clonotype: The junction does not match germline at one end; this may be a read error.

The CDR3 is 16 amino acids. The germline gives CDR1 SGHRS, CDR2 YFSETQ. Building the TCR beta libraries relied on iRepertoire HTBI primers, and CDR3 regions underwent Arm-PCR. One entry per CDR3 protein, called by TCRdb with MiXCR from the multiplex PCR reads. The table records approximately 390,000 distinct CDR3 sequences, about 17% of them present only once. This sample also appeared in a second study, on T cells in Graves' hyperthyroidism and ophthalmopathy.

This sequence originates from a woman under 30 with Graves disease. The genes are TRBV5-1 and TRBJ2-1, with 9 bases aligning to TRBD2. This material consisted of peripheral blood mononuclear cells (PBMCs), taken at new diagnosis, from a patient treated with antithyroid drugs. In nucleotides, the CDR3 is TGTGCCAGCAGCTTCCTCGGCGGGAGGGCCAATGAGGAGCAGTTCTTC. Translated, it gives CASSFLGGRANEEQFF.